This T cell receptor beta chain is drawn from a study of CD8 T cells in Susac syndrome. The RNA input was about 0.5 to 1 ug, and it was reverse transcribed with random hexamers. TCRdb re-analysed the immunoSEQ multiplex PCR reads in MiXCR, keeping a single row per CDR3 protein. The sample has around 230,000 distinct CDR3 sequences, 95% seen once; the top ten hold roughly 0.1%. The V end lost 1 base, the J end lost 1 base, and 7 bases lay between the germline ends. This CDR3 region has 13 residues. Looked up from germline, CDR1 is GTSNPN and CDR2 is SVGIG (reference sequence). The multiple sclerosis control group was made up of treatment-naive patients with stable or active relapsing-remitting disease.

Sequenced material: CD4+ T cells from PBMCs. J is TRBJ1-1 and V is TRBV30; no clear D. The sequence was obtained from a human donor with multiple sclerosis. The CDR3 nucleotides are TGTGCCTGGAGTGCGTCGCAGAACACTGAAGCTTTCTTT. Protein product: CAWSASQNTEAFF. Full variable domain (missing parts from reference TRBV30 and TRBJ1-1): SQTIHQWPATLVQPVGSPLSLECTVEGTSNPNLYWYRQAAGRGLQLLFYSVGIGQISSEVPQNLSASRPQDRQFILSSKKLLLSDSGFYLCAWSASQNTEAFFGQGTRLTVV.